What follows describes a single T cell receptor (beta chain). Antigen: not known. The PCR had 60 Vbeta and 13 Jbeta primers. Data came from immunoSEQ multiplex PCR; TCRdb stores just in-frame clones and leaves some out. Counted here are around 92,000 clones, roughly 79% occurring once; the ten biggest clones make up under 3%. Looked up from germline, CDR1 is SGHNT and CDR2 is YYREEE (reference sequence). CDR3 size: 15 residues. V lost 4 bases, J lost 0 bases, and 10 bases lay in between. The data originate from a study of cytomegalovirus exposure and HLA in healthy donors. Overall study context: HLA-typed donors were the source of about 90 million unique TCRs held in an early data release.

Overall study results and limits: Presence/absence results assume similar sequencing depth per donor, which may not hold. TCR beta chains numbering more than 150 were designated cytomegalovirus-associated.

The sample was PBMCs. The sequence was obtained from a female donor in good health and CMV-seropositive. The chain recombines TRBV5-4 with TRBJ2-2; D remains ambiguous. The DNA for the CDR3 is TGTGCCAGCAGCACAGTTTACACGAACACCGGGGAGCTGTTTTTT. Its translation is CASSTVYTNTGELFF.